The text below deals with one TCR beta chain. The source of the sample is a study of blood T cell repertoires in COVID-19. In the study overall: The analysed material was cDNA or gDNA that came from T cells, B-cell-depleted T cells, or PBMCs.

The V gene end was trimmed by 6 bases and the J gene end by 3 bases; junction bases not matched to a gene: 7. This CDR3 is 15 amino acids long. CDR1 and CDR2 from the germline V gene are MNHEY and SVGAGI. Study processing details: Estimates of nucleated cell counts were drawn from the amplification of reference gene primers. Libraries were prepared by immunoSEQ multiplex PCR; TCRdb keeps only in-frame clonotypes and omits some of them. Clonal size and the V and J genes are those of that table, whereas D and trimming came from the DNA. The sample carries 55,000 to 70,000 clones, around 87% recorded once.

Sequencing was performed on peripheral blood. The receptor was derived from a man aged 55-75 years with acute or convalescent COVID-19. The V gene is TRBV6-5, the J gene TRBJ2-3, with 9 bases fitting TRBD1. CDR3: CASSQGQGRTDTQYF. The DNA of the CDR3 is TGTGCCAGCAGCCAGGGACAGGGTCGGACAGATACGCAGTATTTT.